Described below is a single T cell receptor (beta chain) sequence and its context. No antigen is known for it. Trimming stripped 0 bases from V and 7 bases from J, with 18 bases between. CDR3 length: 17 amino acids. Germline values: CDR1 MGHRA, CDR2 YSYEKL. Preparation of the TCRbeta library was carried out with unique molecular identifiers. TCRdb re-called the PCR reads with MiXCR, one entry per CDR3 protein. This sample yields 300,000 to 400,000 distinct CDR3 sequences, of which under 20% are seen a single time; roughly two fifths belongs to the top ten. This sample was included in a study of T-cell reconstitution after alpha-beta-depleted transplantation in children. Study outcomes and limitations: The high TCRbeta diversity at day 60 in some patients came from surviving recipient T cells and thymic progenitors. T-cell numbers and diversity, one year after transplant, stemmed largely from T cells that were newly produced. As was reported, about two months after transplant, alpha-beta T cells came from several hundred expanded graft clones.

The receptor's source is a male patient aged 2-15 years who had a stem cell transplant for acute lymphoblastic leukemia, so the T cells may come from the graft donor. The genes are TRBV4-1 and TRBJ2-2; TRBD1 is a possible D gene (6 bases). The sequencing here drew on PBMCs, mostly from graft donor cells, taken 360 days after TCRalphabeta/CD19-depleted stem cell transplant. CDR3 protein: CASSQDMAQGWVGELFF. The CDR3 coding sequence is TGCGCCAGCAGCCAAGATATGGCCCAGGGGTGGGTCGGGGAGCTGTTTTTT.